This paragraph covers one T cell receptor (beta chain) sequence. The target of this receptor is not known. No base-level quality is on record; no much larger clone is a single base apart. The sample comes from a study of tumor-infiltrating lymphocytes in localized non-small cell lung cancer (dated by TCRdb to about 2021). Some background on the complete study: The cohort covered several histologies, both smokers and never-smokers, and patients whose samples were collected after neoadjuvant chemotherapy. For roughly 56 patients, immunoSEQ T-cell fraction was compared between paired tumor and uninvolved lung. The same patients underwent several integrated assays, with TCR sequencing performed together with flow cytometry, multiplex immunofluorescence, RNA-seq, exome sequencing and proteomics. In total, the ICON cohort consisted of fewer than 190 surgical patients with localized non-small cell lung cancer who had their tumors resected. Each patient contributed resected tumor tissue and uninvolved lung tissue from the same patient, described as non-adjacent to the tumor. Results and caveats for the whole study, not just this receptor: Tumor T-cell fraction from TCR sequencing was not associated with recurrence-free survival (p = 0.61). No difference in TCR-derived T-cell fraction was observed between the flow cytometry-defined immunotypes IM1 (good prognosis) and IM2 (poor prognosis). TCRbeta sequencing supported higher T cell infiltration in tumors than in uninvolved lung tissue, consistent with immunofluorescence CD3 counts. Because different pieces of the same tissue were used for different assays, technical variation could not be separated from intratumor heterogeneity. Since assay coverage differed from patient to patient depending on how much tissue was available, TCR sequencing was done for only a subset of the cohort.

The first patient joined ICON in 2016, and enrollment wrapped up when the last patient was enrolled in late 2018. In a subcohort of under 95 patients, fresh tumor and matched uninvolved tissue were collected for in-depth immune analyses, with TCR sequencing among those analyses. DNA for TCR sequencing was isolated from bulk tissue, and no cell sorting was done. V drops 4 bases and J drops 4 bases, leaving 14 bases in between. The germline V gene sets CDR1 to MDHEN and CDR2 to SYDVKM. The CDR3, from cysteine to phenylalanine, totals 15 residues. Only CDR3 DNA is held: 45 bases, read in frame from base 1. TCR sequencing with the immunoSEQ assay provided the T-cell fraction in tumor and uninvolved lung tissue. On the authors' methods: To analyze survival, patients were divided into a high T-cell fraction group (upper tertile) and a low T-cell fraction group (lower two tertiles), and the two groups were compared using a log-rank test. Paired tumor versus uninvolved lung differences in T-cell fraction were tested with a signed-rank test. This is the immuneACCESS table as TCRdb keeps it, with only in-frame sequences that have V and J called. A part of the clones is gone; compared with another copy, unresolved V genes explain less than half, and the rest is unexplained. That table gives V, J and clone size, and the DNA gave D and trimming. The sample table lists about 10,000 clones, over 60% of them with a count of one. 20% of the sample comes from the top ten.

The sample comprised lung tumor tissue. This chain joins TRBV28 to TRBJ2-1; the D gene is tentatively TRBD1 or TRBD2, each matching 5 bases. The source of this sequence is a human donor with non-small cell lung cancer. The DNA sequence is TGTGCCAGCAGTTGGGGACCTCCGGGTTACAATGAGCAGTTCTTC. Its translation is CASSWGPPGYNEQFF.